This T cell receptor beta chain is drawn from a study of molecular identifiers for immune sequencing clone quantification. General study findings and limits: Researchers reportedly could pick up spiked Jurkat TCR RNA from one cell mixed into some 1 million naive cells. Over 99% of effector molecules, yet under 1% of naive-cell molecules, were held by clones above 20 RNA copies.

The CDR3 sequence is 16 residues long. Libraries of bulk TCR were made by previously described methods (with listed TCR primers). MiXCR was run by TCRdb on the PCR reads, yielding one entry per CDR3 protein. The sample includes around 6,000 distinct CDR3 sequences, less than 20% of them seen just once. As to this clonotype: The antigen is undetermined. At one of its ends the junction is not consistent with the germline gene, which may arise from a read error.

Naive CD8 sequencing libraries were generated from approximately 20,000 to 1,000,000 sorted cells, with 10%, 30% or 50% RNA as input. The sequenced sample consisted of naive CD8+ T cells from blood, with Jurkat cell RNA spiked in. Subset specified: FACS-sorted CD8+CD4-CCR7+CD45RA+ naive T cells. The chain employs TRBV5-3 and TRBJ2-7, with D perhaps being TRBD1 or TRBD2 (6 bases each). TRBV5-3 is known as an ORF, though its function is uncertain. The receptor comes from a human donor in good health. Some libraries in this study had Jurkat cell RNA spiked in. The CDR3 loop is CASSYRRRGGWDEQYF. For the CDR3, the DNA is TGTGCCAGCAGCTACCGGCGGAGAGGGGGGTGGGACGAGCAGTACTTC.